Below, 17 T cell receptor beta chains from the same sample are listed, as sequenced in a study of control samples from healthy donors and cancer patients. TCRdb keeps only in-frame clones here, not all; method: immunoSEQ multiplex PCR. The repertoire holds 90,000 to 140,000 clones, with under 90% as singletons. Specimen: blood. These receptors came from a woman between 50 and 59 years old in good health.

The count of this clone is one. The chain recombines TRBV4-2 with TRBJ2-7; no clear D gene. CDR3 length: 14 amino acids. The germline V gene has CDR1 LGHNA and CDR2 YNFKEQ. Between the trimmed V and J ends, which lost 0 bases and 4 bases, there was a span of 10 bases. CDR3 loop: CASSQDLRLYEQYF. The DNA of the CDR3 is TGTGCCAGCAGCCAAGATCTGCGTCTTTACGAGCAGTACTTC.

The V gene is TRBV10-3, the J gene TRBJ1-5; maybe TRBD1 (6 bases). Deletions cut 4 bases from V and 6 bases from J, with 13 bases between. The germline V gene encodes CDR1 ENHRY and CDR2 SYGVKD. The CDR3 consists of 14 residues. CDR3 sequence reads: CAISVGGQGQPQHF. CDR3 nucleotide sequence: TGTGCCATCAGTGTTGGGGGGCAGGGTCAGCCCCAGCATTTT.

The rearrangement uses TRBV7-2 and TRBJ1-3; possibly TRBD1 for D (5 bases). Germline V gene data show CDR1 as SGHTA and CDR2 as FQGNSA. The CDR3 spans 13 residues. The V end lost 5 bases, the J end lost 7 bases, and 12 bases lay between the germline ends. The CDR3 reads CASSTRQGNTIYF. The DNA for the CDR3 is TGTGCCAGCAGCACCCGGCAGGGTAACACCATATATTTT.

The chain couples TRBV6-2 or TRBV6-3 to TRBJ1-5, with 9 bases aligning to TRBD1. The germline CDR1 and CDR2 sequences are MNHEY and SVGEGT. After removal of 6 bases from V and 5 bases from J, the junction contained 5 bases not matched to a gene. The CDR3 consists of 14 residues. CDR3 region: CASSWTGADQPQHF. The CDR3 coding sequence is TGTGCCAGCAGCTGGACAGGGGCGGATCAGCCCCAGCATTTT.

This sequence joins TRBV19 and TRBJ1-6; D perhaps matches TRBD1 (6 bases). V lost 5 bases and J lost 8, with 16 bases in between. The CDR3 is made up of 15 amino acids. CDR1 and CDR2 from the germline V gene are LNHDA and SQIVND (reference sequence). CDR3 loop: CASSAEQGVYSPLHF. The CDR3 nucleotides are TGTGCCAGTAGTGCCGAACAGGGCGTGTATTCACCCCTCCACTTT.

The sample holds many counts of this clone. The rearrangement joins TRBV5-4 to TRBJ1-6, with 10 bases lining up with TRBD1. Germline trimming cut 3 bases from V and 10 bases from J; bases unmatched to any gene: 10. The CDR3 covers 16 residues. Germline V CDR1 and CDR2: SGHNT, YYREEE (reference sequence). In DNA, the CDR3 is TGTGCCAGCAGCTCCGGGCCCCGGGACAGGGGCTCACCCCTCCACTTT. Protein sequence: CASSSGPRDRGSPLHF.

CDR3 sequence (DNA): TGTGCCAGCAGCCCCCGGACTAGCGGGAACACAGATACGCAGTATTTT. Translation gives CASSPRTSGNTDTQYF. V gene TRBV7-6 combines with J gene TRBJ2-3; 12 positions match TRBD2. CDR1 SGHVS and CDR2 FNYEAQ come from the germline V gene. The CDR3 runs to 16 residues. V trimming: 5 bases; J trimming: 2 bases; junction bases outside the gene matches: 5.

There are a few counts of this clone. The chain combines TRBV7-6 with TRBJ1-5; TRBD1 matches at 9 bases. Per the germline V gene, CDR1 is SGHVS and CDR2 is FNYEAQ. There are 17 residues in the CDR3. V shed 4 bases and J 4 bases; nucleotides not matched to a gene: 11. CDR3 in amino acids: CASSSSVGQGSNQPQHF. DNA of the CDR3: TGTGCCAGCAGCTCGAGCGTGGGACAGGGCAGTAATCAGCCCCAGCATTTT. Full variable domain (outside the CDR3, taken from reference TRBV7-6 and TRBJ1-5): GAGVSQSPRYKVTKRGQDVALRCDPISGHVSLYWYRQALGQGPEFLTYFNYEAQQDKSGLPNDRFSAERPEGSISTLTIQRTEQRDSAMYRCASSSSVGQGSNQPQHFGDGTRLSIL.

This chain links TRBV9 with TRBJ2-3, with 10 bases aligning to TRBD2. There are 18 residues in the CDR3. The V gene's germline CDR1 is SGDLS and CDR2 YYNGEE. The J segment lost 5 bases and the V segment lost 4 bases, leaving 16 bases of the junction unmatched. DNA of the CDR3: TGTGCCAGCAGCCCCCTCACCCACCTAGCGGGAGTTATAGATACGCAGTATTTT. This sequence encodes CASSPLTHLAGVIDTQYF.

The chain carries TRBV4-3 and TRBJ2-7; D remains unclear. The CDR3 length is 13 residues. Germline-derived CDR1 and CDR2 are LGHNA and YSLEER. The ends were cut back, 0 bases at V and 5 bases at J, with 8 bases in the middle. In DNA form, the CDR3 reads TGCGCCAGCAGCCAAGATGTTAGCCACGAGCAGTACTTC. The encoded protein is CASSQDVSHEQYF.

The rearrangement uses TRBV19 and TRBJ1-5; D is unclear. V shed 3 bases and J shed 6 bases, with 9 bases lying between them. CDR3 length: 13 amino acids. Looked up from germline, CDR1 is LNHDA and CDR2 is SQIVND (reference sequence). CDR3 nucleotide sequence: TGTGCCAGTAGTATGGCGGGAGGTCAGCCCCAGCATTTT. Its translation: CASSMAGGQPQHF. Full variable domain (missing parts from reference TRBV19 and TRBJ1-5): DGGITQSPKYLFRKEGQNVTLSCEQNLNHDAMYWYRQDPGQGLRLIYYSQIVNDFQKGDIAEGYSVSREKKESFPLTVTSAQKNPTAFYLCASSMAGGQPQHFGDGTRLSIL.

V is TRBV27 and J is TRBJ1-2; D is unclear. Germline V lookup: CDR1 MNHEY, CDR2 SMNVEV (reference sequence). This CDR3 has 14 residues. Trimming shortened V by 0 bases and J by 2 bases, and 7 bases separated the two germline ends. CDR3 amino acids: CASSLSRRNYGYTF. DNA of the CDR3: TGTGCCAGCAGTTTATCTCGGAGAAACTATGGCTACACCTTC.

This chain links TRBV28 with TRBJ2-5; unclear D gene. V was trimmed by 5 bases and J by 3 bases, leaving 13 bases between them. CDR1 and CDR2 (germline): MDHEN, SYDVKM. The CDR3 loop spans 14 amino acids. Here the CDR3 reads CASSHRDEEETQYF. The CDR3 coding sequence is TGTGCCAGCAGTCATCGTGACGAGGAAGAGACCCAGTACTTC. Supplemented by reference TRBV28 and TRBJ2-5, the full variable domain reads DVKVTQSSRYLVKRTGEKVFLECVQDMDHENMFWYRQDPGLGLRLIYFSYDVKMKEKGDIPEGYSVSREKKERFSLILESASTNQTSMYLCASSHRDEEETQYFGPGTRLLVL.

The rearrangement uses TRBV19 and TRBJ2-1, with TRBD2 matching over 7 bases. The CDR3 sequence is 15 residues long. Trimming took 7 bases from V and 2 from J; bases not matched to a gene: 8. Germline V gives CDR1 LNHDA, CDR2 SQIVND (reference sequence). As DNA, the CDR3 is TGTGCCAGTACCCCCCCGGGAGGTGCCTACAATGAGCAGTTCTTC. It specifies CASTPPGGAYNEQFF. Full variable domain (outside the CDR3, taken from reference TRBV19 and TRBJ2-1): DGGITQSPKYLFRKEGQNVTLSCEQNLNHDAMYWYRQDPGQGLRLIYYSQIVNDFQKGDIAEGYSVSREKKESFPLTVTSAQKNPTAFYLCASTPPGGAYNEQFFGPGTRLTVL.

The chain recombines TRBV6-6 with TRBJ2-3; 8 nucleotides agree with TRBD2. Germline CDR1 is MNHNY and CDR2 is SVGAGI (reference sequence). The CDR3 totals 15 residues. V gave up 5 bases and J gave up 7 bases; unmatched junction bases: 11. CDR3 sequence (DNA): TGTGCCAGCAGTCTCCCGGCGGGGGGAAGTAATACGCAGTATTTT. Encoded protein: CASSLPAGGSNTQYF.

As DNA, the CDR3 is TGTGCCAGCAGCTTAACGGAGAACTACGAGCAGTACTTC. This gives the protein CASSLTENYEQYF. J is TRBJ2-7 and V is TRBV11-3, with no clear D. Germline V gives CDR1 SGHNT, CDR2 YENEEA. V lost 2 bases, J lost 3 bases, and 8 bases lay in between. The CDR3 covers 13 residues.

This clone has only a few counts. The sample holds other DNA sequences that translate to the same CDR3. DNA for the CDR3: TGCAGCGCCGGACAGGGGACAACTGAAGCTTTCTTT. Encoded protein: CSAGQGTTEAFF. This chain links TRBV29-1 with TRBJ1-1; 9 nucleotides agree with TRBD1. CDR3 length: 12 residues. Germline values: CDR1 SQVTM, CDR2 ANQGSEA. The V segment lost 7 bases and the J segment 5 bases; nucleotides outside the gene matches: 5.